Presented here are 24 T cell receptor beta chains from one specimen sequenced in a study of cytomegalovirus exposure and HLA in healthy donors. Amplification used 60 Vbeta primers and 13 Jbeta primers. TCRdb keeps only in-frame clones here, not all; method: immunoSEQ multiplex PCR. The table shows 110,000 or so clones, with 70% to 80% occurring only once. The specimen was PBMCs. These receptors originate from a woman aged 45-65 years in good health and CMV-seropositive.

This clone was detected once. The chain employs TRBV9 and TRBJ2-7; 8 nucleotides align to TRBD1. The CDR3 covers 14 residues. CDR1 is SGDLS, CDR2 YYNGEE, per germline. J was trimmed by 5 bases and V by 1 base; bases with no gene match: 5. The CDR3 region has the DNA TGTGCCAGCAGCGTATTTCAGGGGGCCGACGAGCAGTACTTC. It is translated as CASSVFQGADEQYF.

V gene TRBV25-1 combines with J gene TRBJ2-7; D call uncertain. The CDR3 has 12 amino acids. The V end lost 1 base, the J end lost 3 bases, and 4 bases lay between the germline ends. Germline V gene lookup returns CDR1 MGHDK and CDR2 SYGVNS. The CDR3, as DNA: TGTGCCAGCAGTGAATCGGGCTACGAGCAGTACTTC. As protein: CASSESGYEQYF.

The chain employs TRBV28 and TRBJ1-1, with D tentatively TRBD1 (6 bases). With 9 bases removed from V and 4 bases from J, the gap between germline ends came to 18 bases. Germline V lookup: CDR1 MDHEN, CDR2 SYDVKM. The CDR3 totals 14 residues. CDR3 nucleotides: TGTGCCAGTTTTTACCGAACAGGGTTCACTGAAGCTTTCTTT. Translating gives CASFYRTGFTEAFF.

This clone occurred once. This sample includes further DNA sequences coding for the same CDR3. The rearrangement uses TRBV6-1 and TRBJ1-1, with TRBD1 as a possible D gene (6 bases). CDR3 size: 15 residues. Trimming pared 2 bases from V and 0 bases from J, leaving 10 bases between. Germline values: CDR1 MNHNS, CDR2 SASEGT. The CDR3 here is CASSETGYMNTEAFF. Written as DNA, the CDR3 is TGTGCCAGCAGTGAAACAGGGTACATGAACACTGAAGCTTTCTTT.

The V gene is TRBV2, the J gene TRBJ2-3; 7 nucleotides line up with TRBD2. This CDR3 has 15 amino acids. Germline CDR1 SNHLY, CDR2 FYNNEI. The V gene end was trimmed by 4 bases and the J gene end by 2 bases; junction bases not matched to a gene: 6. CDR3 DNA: TGTGCCAGCAGTGTCCGACTAGCTGACACAGATACGCAGTATTTT. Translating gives CASSVRLADTDTQYF. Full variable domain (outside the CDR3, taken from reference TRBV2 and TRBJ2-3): EPEVTQTPSHQVTQMGQEVILRCVPISNHLYFYWYRQILGQKVEFLVSFYNNEISEKSEIFDDQFSVERPDGSNFTLKIRSTKLEDSAMYFCASSVRLADTDTQYFGPGTRLTVL.

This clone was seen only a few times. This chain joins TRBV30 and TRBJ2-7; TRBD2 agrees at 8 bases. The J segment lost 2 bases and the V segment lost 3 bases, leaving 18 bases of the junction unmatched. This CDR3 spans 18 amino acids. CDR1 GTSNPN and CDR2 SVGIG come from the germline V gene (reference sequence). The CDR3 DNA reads TGTGCCTGGAGAACACAGGGACCCGGTCGGGGGGGAACCTACGAGCAGTACTTC. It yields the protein CAWRTQGPGRGGTYEQYF.

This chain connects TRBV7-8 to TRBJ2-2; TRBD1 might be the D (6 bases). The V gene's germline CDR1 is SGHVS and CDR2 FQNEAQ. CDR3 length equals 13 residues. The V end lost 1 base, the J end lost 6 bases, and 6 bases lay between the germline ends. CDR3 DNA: TGTGCCAGCAGCTTAGAGGGGGCCGGGGAGCTGTTTTTT. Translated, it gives CASSLEGAGELFF.

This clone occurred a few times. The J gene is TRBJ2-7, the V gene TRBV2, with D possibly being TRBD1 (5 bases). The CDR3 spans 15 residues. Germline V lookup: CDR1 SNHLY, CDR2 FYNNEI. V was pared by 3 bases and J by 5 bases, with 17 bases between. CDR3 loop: CASSEGQKLRDEQYF. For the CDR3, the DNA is TGTGCCAGCAGTGAGGGGCAGAAACTCCGGGACGAGCAGTACTTC. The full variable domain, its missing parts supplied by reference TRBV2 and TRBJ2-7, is EPEVTQTPSHQVTQMGQEVILRCVPISNHLYFYWYRQILGQKVEFLVSFYNNEISEKSEIFDDQFSVERPDGSNFTLKIRSTKLEDSAMYFCASSEGQKLRDEQYFGPGTRLTVT.

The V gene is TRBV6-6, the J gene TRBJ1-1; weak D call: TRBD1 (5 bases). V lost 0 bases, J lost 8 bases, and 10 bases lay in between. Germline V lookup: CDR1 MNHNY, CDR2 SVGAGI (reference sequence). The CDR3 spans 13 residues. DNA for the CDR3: TGTGCCAGCAGTTACTCGAACGCAGGGGAAGCTTTCTTT. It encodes CASSYSNAGEAFF.

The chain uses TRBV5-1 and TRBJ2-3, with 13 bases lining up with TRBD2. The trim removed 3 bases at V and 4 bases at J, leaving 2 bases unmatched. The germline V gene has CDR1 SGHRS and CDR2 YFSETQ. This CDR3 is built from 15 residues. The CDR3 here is CASSSGTSGADTQYF. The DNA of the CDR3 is TGCGCCAGCAGCTCCGGGACTAGCGGGGCAGATACGCAGTATTTT.

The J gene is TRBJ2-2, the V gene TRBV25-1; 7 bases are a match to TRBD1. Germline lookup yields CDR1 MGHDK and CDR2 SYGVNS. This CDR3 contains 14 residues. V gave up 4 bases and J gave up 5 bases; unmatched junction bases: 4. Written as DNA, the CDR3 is TGTGCCAGCAGTGCCGACAGGGTGACCGGGGAGCTGTTTTTT. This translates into CASSADRVTGELFF.

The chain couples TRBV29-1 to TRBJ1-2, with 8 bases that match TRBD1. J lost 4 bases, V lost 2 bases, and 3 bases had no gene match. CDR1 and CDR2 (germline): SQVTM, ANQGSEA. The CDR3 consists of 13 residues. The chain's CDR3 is CSVEQQGGYGYTF. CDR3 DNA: TGCAGCGTTGAACAACAGGGGGGCTATGGCTACACCTTC.

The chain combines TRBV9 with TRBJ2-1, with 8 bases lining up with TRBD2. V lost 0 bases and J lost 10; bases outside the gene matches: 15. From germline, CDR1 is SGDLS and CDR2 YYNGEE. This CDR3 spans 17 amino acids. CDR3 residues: CASSVAPGLDNSMEQFF. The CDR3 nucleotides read TGTGCCAGCAGCGTAGCCCCGGGACTAGACAACTCAATGGAGCAGTTCTTC.

The CDR3, as DNA: TGCGCCAGCAGCCAAGTCGGGGGAGTTGGCAATCAGCCCCAGCATTTT. Amino acid sequence: CASSQVGGVGNQPQHF. The rearrangement joins TRBV4-1 to TRBJ1-5, with a tentative D call TRBD1 (5 bases). CDR3 length: 16 residues. With 1 base removed from V and 2 bases from J, the gap between germline ends came to 12 bases. Looked up from germline, CDR1 is MGHRA and CDR2 is YSYEKL.

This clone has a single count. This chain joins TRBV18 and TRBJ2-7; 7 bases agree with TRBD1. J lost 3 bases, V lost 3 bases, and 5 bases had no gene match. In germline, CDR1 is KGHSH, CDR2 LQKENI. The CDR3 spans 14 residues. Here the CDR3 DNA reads TGTGCCAGCTCACCCCCAGGGGGAAGCTACGAGCAGTACTTC. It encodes CASSPPGGSYEQYF.

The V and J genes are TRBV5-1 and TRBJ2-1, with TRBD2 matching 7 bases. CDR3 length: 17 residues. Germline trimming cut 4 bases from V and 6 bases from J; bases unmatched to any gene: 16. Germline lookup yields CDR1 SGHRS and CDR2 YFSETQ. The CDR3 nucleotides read TGCGCCAGCAGCACGGGAGGTTCGGGAGCGCTTAGCAATGAGCAGTTCTTC. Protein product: CASSTGGSGALSNEQFF.

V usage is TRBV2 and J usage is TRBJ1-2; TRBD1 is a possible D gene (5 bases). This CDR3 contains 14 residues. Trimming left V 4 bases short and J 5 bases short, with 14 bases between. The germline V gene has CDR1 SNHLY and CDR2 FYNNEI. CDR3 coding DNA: TGTGCCAGCAGTGTGAGCGGGGCAGCTTATGGCTACACCTTC. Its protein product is CASSVSGAAYGYTF.

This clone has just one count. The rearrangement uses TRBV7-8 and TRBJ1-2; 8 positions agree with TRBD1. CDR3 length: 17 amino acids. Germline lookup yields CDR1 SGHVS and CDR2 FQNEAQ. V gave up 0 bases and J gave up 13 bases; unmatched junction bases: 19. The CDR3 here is CASSLAMTRGPFLSVTF. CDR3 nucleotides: TGTGCCAGCAGCTTAGCTATGACCAGGGGGCCGTTCCTCTCAGTCACCTTC.

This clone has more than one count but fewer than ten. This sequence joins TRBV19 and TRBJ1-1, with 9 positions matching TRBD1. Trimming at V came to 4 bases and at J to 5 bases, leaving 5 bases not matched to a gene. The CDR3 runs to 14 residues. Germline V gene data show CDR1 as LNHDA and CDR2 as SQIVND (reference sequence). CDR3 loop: CASSNRGRKTEAFF. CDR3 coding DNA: TGTGCCAGTAGTAACAGGGGGCGGAAAACTGAAGCTTTCTTT.

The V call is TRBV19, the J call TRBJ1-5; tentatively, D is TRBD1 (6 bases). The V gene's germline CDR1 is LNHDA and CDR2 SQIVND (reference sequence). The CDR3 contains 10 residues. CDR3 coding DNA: TGTGGACAGGGCAATCAGCCCCAGCATTTT. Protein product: CGQGNQPQHF.

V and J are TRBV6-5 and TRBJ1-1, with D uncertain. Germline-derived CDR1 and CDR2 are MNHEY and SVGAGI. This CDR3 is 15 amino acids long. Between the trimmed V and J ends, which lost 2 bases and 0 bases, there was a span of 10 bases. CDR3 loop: CASSYGPLVNTEAFF. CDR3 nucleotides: TGTGCCAGCAGTTACGGGCCGCTGGTGAACACTGAAGCTTTCTTT.

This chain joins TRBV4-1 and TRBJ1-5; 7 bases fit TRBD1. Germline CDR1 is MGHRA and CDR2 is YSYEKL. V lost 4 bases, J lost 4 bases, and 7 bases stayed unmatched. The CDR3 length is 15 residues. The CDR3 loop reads CASSPTGTENQPQHF. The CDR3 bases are TGCGCCAGCAGCCCTACCGGGACAGAGAATCAGCCCCAGCATTTT.

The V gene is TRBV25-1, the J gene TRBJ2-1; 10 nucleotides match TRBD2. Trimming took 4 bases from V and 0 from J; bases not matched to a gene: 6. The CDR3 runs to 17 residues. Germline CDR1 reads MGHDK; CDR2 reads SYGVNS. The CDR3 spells CASSALSSGSSYNEQFF. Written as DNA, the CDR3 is TGTGCCAGCAGTGCTCTGTCTAGCGGGAGCTCCTACAATGAGCAGTTCTTC.

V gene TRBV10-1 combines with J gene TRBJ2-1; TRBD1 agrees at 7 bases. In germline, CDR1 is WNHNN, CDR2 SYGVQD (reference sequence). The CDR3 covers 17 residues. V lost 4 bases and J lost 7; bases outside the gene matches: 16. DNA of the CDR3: TGCGCCAGCAGTGTCGAACGACAGGGTAAAAGTCAAAATGAGCAGTTCTTC. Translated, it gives CASSVERQGKSQNEQFF.